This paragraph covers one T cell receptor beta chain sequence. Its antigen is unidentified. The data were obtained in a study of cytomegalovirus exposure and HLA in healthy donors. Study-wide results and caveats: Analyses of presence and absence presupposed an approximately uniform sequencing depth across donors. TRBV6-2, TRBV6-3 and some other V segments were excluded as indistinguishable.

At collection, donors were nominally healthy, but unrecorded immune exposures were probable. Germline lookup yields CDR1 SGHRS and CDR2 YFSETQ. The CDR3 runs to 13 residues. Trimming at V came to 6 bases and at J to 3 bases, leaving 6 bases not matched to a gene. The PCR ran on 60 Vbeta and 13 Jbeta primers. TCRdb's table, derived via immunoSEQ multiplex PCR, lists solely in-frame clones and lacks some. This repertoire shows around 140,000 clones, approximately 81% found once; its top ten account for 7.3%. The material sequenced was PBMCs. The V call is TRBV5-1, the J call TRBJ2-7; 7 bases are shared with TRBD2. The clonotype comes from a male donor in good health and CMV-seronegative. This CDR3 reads CASNRGVHYEQYF. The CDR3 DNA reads TGCGCCAGCAATCGGGGGGTACACTACGAGCAGTACTTC.